The rows below give T cell receptor beta chains drawn from one sample of a study of blood T cells in healthy people across ages. TCRdb reprocessed the 5' RACE reads with MiXCR, giving one entry per CDR3 protein. In the table there are over 750,000 distinct CDR3 sequences, roughly 25% of which are singletons. The same sample was also studied in work on T cells of mothers and their children.

Sequencing was performed on blood. The receptor set was obtained from a boy between 5 and 17 years old in good health. CDR3s include the opening cysteine and the closing phenylalanine or tryptophan. D genes are given only for firm matches. Size tells how often a clone was seen (once, few, many) or the class of an expanded clone, and some rows leave it out.

- | TRBJ2-3 | TRBV15 | - | CATSRDGTPPTDTQYF | TGTGCCACCAGCAGAGATGGAACCCCACCCACAGATACGCAGTATTTT
- | TRBJ2-7 | TRBV6-2/TRBV6-3 | few | CASSAPWDLRQYF | TGTGCCAGCAGCGCCCCGTGGGACCTCAGGCAGTACTTC
- | TRBJ2-7 | TRBV28 | - | CASRRRETGEQYF | TGTGCCAGCAGACGGAGGGAAACGGGAGAGCAGTACTTC
- | TRBJ2-1 | TRBV14 | few | CASSQGDFPTEQFF | TGTGCCAGCAGCCAGGGGGACTTCCCAACTGAGCAGTTCTTC
TRBD2 | TRBJ2-1 | TRBV7-2 | few | CASSPHGAGGNNEQFF | TGTGCCAGCAGCCCCCACGGGGCGGGAGGCAACAATGAGCAGTTCTTC
- | TRBJ1-4 | TRBV28 | few | CASRGGGQGNEKLFF | TGTGCCAGTCGGGGAGGGGGGCAGGGTAATGAAAAACTGTTTTTT
TRBD2 | TRBJ2-7 | TRBV3-1 | few | CASSHLAGGGYEQYF | TGTGCCAGCAGCCACTTAGCGGGGGGCGGCTACGAGCAGTACTTC
- | TRBJ1-1 | TRBV10-3 | - | CAIRGDTSTEAFF | TGTGCCATCAGGGGGGACACTTCCACTGAAGCTTTCTTT
- | TRBJ2-7 | TRBV29-1 | - | CSVFDYGGEQYF | TGCAGCGTTTTCGATTACGGGGGCGAGCAGTACTTC
- | TRBJ2-7 | TRBV6-1 | - | CASSEDSDRSYEQYF | TGTGCCAGCAGTGAAGATTCCGACCGATCCTACGAGCAGTACTTC
- | TRBJ2-5 | TRBV20-1 | - | CSARKIGETQYF | TGCAGTGCGCGGAAAATAGGGGAGACCCAGTACTTC
TRBD1 | TRBJ2-2 | TRBV2 | few | CASRGTANTEELFF | TGTGCCAGCAGGGGGACAGCTAACACCGAGGAGCTGTTTTTT
TRBD2 | TRBJ2-7 | TRBV20-1 | - | CSARDGLAPSYEQYF | TGCAGTGCTAGAGACGGACTAGCGCCCTCCTACGAGCAGTACTTC
TRBD2 | TRBJ2-3 | TRBV24-1 | few | CATSSWTSGTDTQYF | TGTGCCACCAGTTCTTGGACTAGCGGCACAGATACGCAGTATTTT
- | TRBJ1-5 | TRBV6-5 | - | CASSYNKNQPQHF | TGTGCCAGCAGTTACAACAAGAATCAGCCCCAGCATTTT
- | TRBJ2-3 | TRBV29-1 | - | CSVVVRALPDTQYF | TGCAGCGTTGTCGTTAGGGCTCTCCCAGATACGCAGTATTTT
- | TRBJ1-1 | TRBV9 | - | CASSRWGDPEAFF | TGTGCCAGCAGCCGATGGGGGGACCCTGAAGCTTTCTTT
- | TRBJ1-2 | TRBV7-2 | once | CASSLARGAGTF | TGTGCCAGCAGCTTAGCGCGGGGGGCCGGCACCTTC
- | TRBJ2-7 | TRBV4-1 | few | CASSPTWDGVYEQYF | TGCGCCAGCAGCCCAACATGGGACGGGGTTTACGAGCAGTACTTC
TRBD2 | TRBJ2-4 | TRBV5-1 | few | CASSTGTSGNPGNIQYF | TGCGCCAGCAGCACTGGGACTAGCGGAAACCCGGGAAACATTCAGTACTTC
TRBD1 | TRBJ1-3 | TRBV20-1 | few | CSARVRDRGHTIYF | TGCAGTGCTAGGGTCCGGGACAGGGGTCACACCATATATTTT
TRBD2 | TRBJ2-7 | TRBV7-9 | - | CASSSRSAGLDYEQYF | TGTGCCAGCAGCTCCCGTTCTGCCGGACTAGACTACGAGCAGTACTTC
TRBD2 | TRBJ2-3 | TRBV5-1 | few | CASSNPGLAGTTADTQYF | TGCGCCAGCAGCAATCCGGGACTAGCGGGAACTACCGCAGATACGCAGTATTTT
TRBD1 | TRBJ1-2 | TRBV5-1 | - | CASSSGTEIYYGYTF | TGCGCCAGCAGCTCTGGGACAGAGATATACTATGGCTACACCTTC
- | TRBJ2-7 | TRBV28 | few | CASSLVGFHEQYF | TGTGCCAGCAGTTTGGTAGGGTTCCACGAGCAGTACTTC
- | TRBJ2-5 | TRBV3-1 | few | CASSQLKVYQETQYF | TGTGCCAGCAGCCAGTTAAAAGTGTACCAAGAGACCCAGTACTTC
TRBD1 | TRBJ1-1 | TRBV7-3 | few | CASSKDRDTEAFF | TGTGCCAGCAGCAAAGACAGGGACACTGAAGCTTTCTTT
TRBD1 | TRBJ2-4 | TRBV12-3/TRBV12-4 | few | CASSSTGVKNIQYF | TGTGCCAGCAGTTCTACAGGGGTTAAAAACATTCAGTACTTC
- | TRBJ2-5 | TRBV7-9 | few | CASSDGPMGRETQYF | TGTGCCAGCAGCGACGGACCCATGGGTCGAGAGACCCAGTACTTC
- | TRBJ2-1 | TRBV5-1 | few | CASSRVVGEQFF | TGCGCCAGCAGTCGGGTGGTTGGGGAGCAGTTCTTC
TRBD2 | TRBJ2-2 | TRBV5-6 | - | CASSLGTLLAVKTGELFF | TGTGCCAGCAGCTTGGGAACCCTACTAGCGGTGAAAACCGGGGAGCTGTTTTTT
- | TRBJ2-7 | TRBV7-8 | few | CASSLVRGRKPYEQYF | TGTGCCAGCAGCTTAGTCCGGGGGCGAAAACCCTACGAGCAGTACTTC
TRBD1 | TRBJ1-5 | TRBV12-3/TRBV12-4 | few | CASRATGDPGNQPQHF | TGTGCCAGCAGAGCAACAGGGGACCCAGGCAATCAGCCCCAGCATTTT
- | TRBJ1-6 | TRBV7-3 | - | CASSILDGRPLHF | TGTGCCAGCAGCATCTTGGATGGGCGGCCCCTCCACTTT
- | TRBJ2-3 | TRBV27 | - | CASSSMTSGFGDTQYF | TGTGCCAGCAGTTCTATGACGTCCGGGTTTGGGGATACGCAGTATTTT
TRBD1 | TRBJ2-7 | TRBV24-1 | - | CATSGDRSEQYF | TGTGCCACCAGTGGGGACAGAAGTGAGCAGTACTTC
TRBD2 | TRBJ2-5 | TRBV28 | few | CASRVTSGGSQETQYF | TGTGCCAGCAGGGTTACTAGCGGGGGGAGCCAAGAGACCCAGTACTTC
- | TRBJ1-1 | TRBV27 | - | CASSSTGGQRTEAFF | TGTGCCAGCAGCTCGACAGGCGGTCAAAGAACTGAAGCTTTCTTT
TRBD1 | TRBJ2-3 | TRBV3-1 | few | CASRRQGGPDTQYF | TGTGCCAGCAGAAGACAGGGGGGCCCAGATACGCAGTATTTT
- | TRBJ2-3 | TRBV12-3/TRBV12-4 | few | CASSAPGTDTQYF | TGTGCCAGCAGTGCGCCGGGCACAGATACGCAGTATTTT
- | TRBJ2-3 | TRBV19 | - | CASNQQGGWDTQYF | TGTGCCAGTAATCAGCAGGGGGGTTGGGATACGCAGTATTTT
TRBD1 | TRBJ2-3 | TRBV5-1 | - | CASSEGQGNADTQYF | TGCGCCAGCAGCGAAGGACAGGGAAACGCAGATACGCAGTATTTT
- | TRBJ2-3 | TRBV4-1 | - | CANSPTPGTEPDTQYF | TGCGCCAACAGCCCGACTCCGGGAACAGAGCCAGATACGCAGTATTTT
- | TRBJ2-7 | TRBV6-6 | - | CASSYTVNSYEQYF | TGTGCCAGCAGTTACACTGTTAACTCCTACGAGCAGTACTTC
- | TRBJ2-5 | TRBV5-6 | many | CASRDGETQYF | TGTGCCAGCAGGGACGGGGAGACCCAGTACTTC
- | TRBJ2-7 | TRBV15 | few | CATSRGQQGMYEQYF | TGTGCCACCAGCAGAGGACAGCAGGGGATGTACGAGCAGTACTTC
- | TRBJ2-1 | TRBV12-3/TRBV12-4 | - | CASRRDLSSYNEQFF | TGTGCCAGCAGAAGGGACTTGAGCTCCTACAATGAGCAGTTCTTC
TRBD1 | TRBJ2-3 | TRBV7-2 | many | CASSLMGQGGTDTQYF | TGTGCCAGCAGCTTAATGGGACAGGGCGGCACAGATACGCAGTATTTT
- | TRBJ1-1 | TRBV2 | few | CASSEGENTEAFF | TGTGCCAGCAGTGAGGGGGAGAACACTGAAGCTTTCTTT
TRBD2 | TRBJ2-1 | TRBV20-1 | - | CSARRLAGTNNEQFF | TGCAGTGCTAGAAGACTAGCGGGGACCAACAATGAGCAGTTCTTC
TRBD1 | TRBJ1-4 | TRBV20-1 | - | CSARGAGQGEKLFF | TGCAGTGCTAGAGGGGCGGGACAGGGTGAAAAACTGTTTTTT